Below, one TCR beta chain is given with its context. What this receptor recognizes is not known. Base-call qualities are not available, and no considerably larger clone is one nucleotide away. This sample was taken from a study of cytomegalovirus exposure and HLA in healthy donors (dated by TCRdb to about 2017). Context from the whole study: An earlier analysis of roughly 570 of the donors reported about 260 Gb of sequence data and 95 million to 140 million unique TCR beta sequences obtained from about 179 million T cells. An early release that covered about 600 HLA-typed donors contained approximately 300 gigabases of sequencing data and 70 million to 100 million unique TCR sequences. The genetic ancestry cluster associated with self-reported Caucasian donors included roughly 84% of the approximately 400 genotyped donors. The study aimed to test whether signatures of past pathogen exposure could be identified by cataloging public T cell receptors. The study profiled the T cell repertoires of hundreds of subjects by immunosequencing and related them to cytomegalovirus serostatus. Along with the roughly 710-subject first cohort, a separate validation cohort of around 120 different subjects was used. To predict cytomegalovirus infection status, the study brought together high-throughput TCR immunosequencing, statistical association of individual TCRs with disease status, and machine learning. In a later analysis, previously published TCR beta repertoires from 666 donors were re-analyzed and high-resolution HLA genotyping was added so that TCR occurrence patterns could be studied. Rather than drawing on any new phenotypic data, the later analysis identified candidate immune exposures from TCR beta sequences and the way those sequences occurred across donors. An earlier analysis of several hundred of the donors used high-throughput TCR beta sequencing to judge whether each TCR beta V gene segment behaved as functional or pseudogenic. Donor age, sex, ethnicity and CMV serostatus were compiled alongside the repertoire data. Genome-wide SNP genotypes for about 60% of the roughly 670 donors were used in a later genetic analysis, which treated that subset as a discovery cohort. Every repertoire in the discovery cohort had been generated on one and the same sequencing platform. HLA typing covered class I and class II loci at four-digit resolution. The number of donors typed differed by locus, with about 629-630 for A, B, C, DRB1 and DQB1, approximately 500 for DQA1, 600 to 610 for DPA1, and some 450 for DPB1. Several DR-DQ haplotypes were treated as single units for association and clustering because of strong linkage in the cohort. Across 398 genotyped donors of the cohort, an average of roughly 200,000 unique TCR beta nucleotide sequences per donor were sequenced, and roughly 20% of those sequences were non-productive.

The library came from the immunoSEQ multiplex PCR assay. A mixture of 60 forward primers for TCR Vbeta segments and 13 reverse primers for TCR Jbeta segments was used in the multiplex PCR. The CDR3 region of rearranged TCR beta genes was amplified from genomic DNA by a multiplex PCR assay. On the Illumina HiSeq System, the amplified TCR beta libraries were sequenced as 87-base-pair reads. The study's processing was this. A later analysis counted about 82 million unique TCR beta chains across the 690 or so repertoires, and around 9.9 million of these chains were shared by at least two donors. Raw reads were error-corrected and collapsed into unique sequences by a nearest-neighbor algorithm in which closely related sequences were merged to remove PCR and sequencing errors. CDR3 sequences were aligned to IMGT reference sequences to assign V, D and J gene segments. For a sequence to be retained, a match of at least six nucleotides was required to both a V gene segment and a J gene segment. Rearrangements were called productive when the CDR3 lacked stop codons and stayed in frame with V and J; all others were non-productive. CDR3 was defined according to IMGT convention as the region running from the second conserved V-encoded cysteine to the conserved J-encoded phenylalanine. The earlier analysis of around 640 of the donors excluded sequences that lacked an unambiguous match to a single V gene segment. An earlier analysis of 550 to 650 of the donors classified V segments as functional when productive rearrangements were above 56.7% and as segregating when the standard deviation between donors was above 5%. A statistical classification framework was developed to diagnose cytomegalovirus status using the catalog of TCR beta chain sequences. V and J gene assignment, in a later analysis, came from comparing TCR nucleotide sequences with IMGT/GENE-DB human TR gene sequences. The TCRdist pipeline was used in a later analysis to assign CDR3 sequences and most-parsimonious VDJ recombination scenarios. In a later analysis, every TCR beta chain was defined by the combination of its CDR3 amino acid sequence and its V-gene family, and reads without a unique V-gene family were dropped. A later analysis removed 550 to 700 highly shared, low-generation-probability nucleotide sequences to deal with suspected cross-contamination and a sequencing artifact. A later analysis calculated a clonal expansion index for each public chain from normalized within-repertoire ranks of inferred template counts. In a later analysis, generation probabilities were computed with a VDJ recombination model fitted to out-of-frame rearrangements, and the resulting probabilities were checked against IGoR. A later analysis scored TCR-TCR, TCR-HLA and TCR-CMV co-occurrence with hypergeometric tests, applying a repertoire-size bias correction to TCR pairs. A later analysis estimated false discovery rates by permuting HLA or CMV assignments 20 times. In a later analysis, co-occurring TCRs were grouped using DBSCAN, with TCRdist sequence similarity added in when clustering inside HLA-allele-positive subsets. Repertoires with fewer than 30,000 or more than 120,000 public chains, plus five repertoires with anomalous nucleotide sharing, were excluded from co-occurrence clustering. In its TCRdb copy, this immuneACCESS table keeps in-frame sequences only and misses some clones. Where compared with another copy, unresolved V genes explain less than half of these, and the others have no known cause. The V and J calls and the clone size are those of that table, but D and trimming were determined from the DNA. This sample holds more than 95,000 clones; 78% were observed only once. Clones ranked in the top ten supply around 1.5% of the sample.

The cohort was made up of around 720 healthy bone marrow donors. At the time of sampling, all cohort members were nominally healthy, though unrecorded immune exposures were likely present. The donor was CMV seronegative and belonged to the group of approximately 320 seronegative cohort members. Each donor provided a peripheral blood sample, and peripheral blood mononuclear cells were used for TCR beta sequencing. Genomic DNA was extracted from the blood cell samples with the Qiagen DNeasy Blood Extraction Kit. Broader findings and caveats from the paper: Most CMV-associated TCR beta chains appeared to be HLA-restricted in a later analysis, and the HLA associations seemed to be driven largely by CMV exposure. A further reported finding was that TCR beta sequences accurately predicted the HLA-A and HLA-B alleles for most subjects in the first cohort. The sequencing pipeline was judged likely to have produced a cluster of highly shared sequence variants as a technical artifact. According to a later analysis, TCR association rates differed among HLA loci, with DRB1 alleles showing the most associated TCRs and HLA-C alleles showing the fewest. The study listed approximately 160 TCR beta chains as associated with cytomegalovirus. The presence/absence analyses assumed that sequencing depth was roughly uniform across donors, and that assumption may not be true. Assigning TCR associations to individual alleles was difficult when HLA alleles, especially DR and DQ, strongly co-occurred. HLA typing was unavailable for some donors at each locus, so association tests used only the typed subset. For the cohort, immune exposure information was limited to CMV serostatus. Most TCR sequences were seen in very few donors, while some public TCRs were found in many individuals. It was suggested by the authors that the approach could potentially be generalized to other disease states and immunological phenotypes. The earlier analysis of about 600 of the donors excluded roughly 17 rarely observed V segments, including chromosome 9 orphons, because counts were too low. Linkage disequilibrium might explain the correlated functional status among segregating V segments, but an unknown experimental factor could not be ruled out. In a later genetic analysis, fewer N-insertions in productive TCRs were reported among donors in an Asian-associated ancestry cluster than the approximately 630-donor mean. The classifier was reported to diagnose cytomegalovirus status with high specificity and sensitivity in both the original cohort and the validation cohort. At a false discovery rate of 0.05, a later analysis linked around 15,000 TCR beta sequences to specific HLA alleles. In this cohort, only TCR beta chains were sequenced, and detectable features were limited by the absence of alpha or paired-chain data. Three of the identified cytomegalovirus-associated TCR beta chains were confirmed in vitro to be specific for cytomegalovirus antigens. Because the 87-base-pair reads could not distinguish some IMGT-functional V segments, including TRBV6-2 and TRBV6-3, those segments were excluded. Broadly in line with IMGT annotations, most TCR beta V segments showed up in productive rearrangements about 90% or about 30% of the time in an earlier analysis of around 600 of the donors. Several of the top co-occurrence clusters appeared to be linked to parvovirus B19, influenza, CMV and Epstein-Barr virus, according to a later analysis. A later genetic analysis associated a missense DCLRE1C variant with V-gene and J-gene trimming of TCR beta chains, and an independent cohort replicated the association. In a later analysis, HLA-associated TCR beta chains showed more clonal expansion and lower generation probabilities than non-associated chains that were equally common.

Taken from cysteine to phenylalanine, the CDR3 has 14 residues. Just the 42-base CDR3 DNA is kept, in frame starting at base 1. V is pared back by 1 base and J by 0 bases, with 6 bases lying between the germline termini. CDR1 and CDR2 are read off the germline V gene as SGHAT and FQNNGV. The V gene is TRBV11-2 and the J gene is TRBJ2-5; the D gene lacks a confident call. The sample taken for sequencing was PBMCs. The source of this sequence is a woman between 40 and 55 years old in good health and CMV-seronegative. The CDR3 reads as follows: CASSLVGHQETQYF. The nucleotide sequence reads as follows: TGTGCCAGCAGCTTAGTGGGCCACCAAGAGACCCAGTACTTC.